This TCR beta chain stems from a study of technical replicates of blood from several donors. V lost 0 bases and J lost 8, with 15 bases in between. This CDR3 spans 15 amino acids. Assay used: immunoSEQ multiplex PCR; TCRdb lists only in-frame clones, some missing. The sample records about 62,000 clones, roughly 90% being singletons. The sequence was collected from a human donor in good health. Some clones in this sample may be carry-over from other donors' samples. The sequenced material came from PBMCs. V is TRBV5-3 and J is TRBJ1-3; the D is unclear. TRBV5-3 is flagged as an ORF with uncertain function. CDR3 loop: CARSLDSQAFYTIYF. The DNA for the CDR3 is TGTGCCAGAAGCTTGGATTCCCAGGCATTTTACACCATATATTTT.